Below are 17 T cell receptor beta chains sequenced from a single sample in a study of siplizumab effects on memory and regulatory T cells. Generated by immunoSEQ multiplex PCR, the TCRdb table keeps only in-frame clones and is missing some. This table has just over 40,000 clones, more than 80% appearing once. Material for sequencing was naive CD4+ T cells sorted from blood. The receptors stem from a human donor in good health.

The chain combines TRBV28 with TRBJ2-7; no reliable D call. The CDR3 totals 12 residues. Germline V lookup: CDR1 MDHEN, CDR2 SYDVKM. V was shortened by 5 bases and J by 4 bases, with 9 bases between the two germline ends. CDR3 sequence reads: CASSIQHYEQYF. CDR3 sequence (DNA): TGTGCCAGCAGTATTCAACATTACGAGCAGTACTTC.

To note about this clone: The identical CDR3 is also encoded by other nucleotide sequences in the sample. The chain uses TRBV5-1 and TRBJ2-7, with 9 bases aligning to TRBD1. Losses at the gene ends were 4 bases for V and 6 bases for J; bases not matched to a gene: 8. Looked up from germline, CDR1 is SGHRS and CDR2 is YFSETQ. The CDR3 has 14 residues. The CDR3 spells CASSVTGGGGEQYF. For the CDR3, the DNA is TGCGCCAGCAGCGTGACAGGGGGGGGCGGCGAGCAGTACTTC.

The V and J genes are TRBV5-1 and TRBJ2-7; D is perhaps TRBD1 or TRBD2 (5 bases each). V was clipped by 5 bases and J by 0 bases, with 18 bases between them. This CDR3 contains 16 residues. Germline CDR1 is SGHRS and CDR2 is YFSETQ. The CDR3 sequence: CASSLPGPYSSYEQYF. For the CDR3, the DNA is TGCGCCAGCAGTTTACCGGGGCCATACAGCTCCTACGAGCAGTACTTC.

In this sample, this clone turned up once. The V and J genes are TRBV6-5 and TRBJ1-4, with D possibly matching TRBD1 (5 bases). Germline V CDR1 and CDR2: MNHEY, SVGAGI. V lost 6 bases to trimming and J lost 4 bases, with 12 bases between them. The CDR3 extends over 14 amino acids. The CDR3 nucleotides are TGTGCCAGCAGGCGACAGCTGAATAATGAAAAACTGTTTTTT. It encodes CASRRQLNNEKLFF.

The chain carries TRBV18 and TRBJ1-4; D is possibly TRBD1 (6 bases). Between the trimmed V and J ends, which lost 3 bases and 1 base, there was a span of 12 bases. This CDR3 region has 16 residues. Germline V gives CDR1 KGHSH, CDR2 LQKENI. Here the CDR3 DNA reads TGTGCCAGCTCACCTGAACAGGGAATAACTAATGAAAAACTGTTTTTT. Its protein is CASSPEQGITNEKLFF. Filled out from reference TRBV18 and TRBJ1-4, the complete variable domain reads NAGVMQNPRHLVRRRGQEARLRCSPMKGHSHVYWYRQLPEEGLKFMVYLQKENIIDESGMPKERFSAEFPKEGPSILRIQQVVRGDSAAYFCASSPEQGITNEKLFFGSGTQLSVL.

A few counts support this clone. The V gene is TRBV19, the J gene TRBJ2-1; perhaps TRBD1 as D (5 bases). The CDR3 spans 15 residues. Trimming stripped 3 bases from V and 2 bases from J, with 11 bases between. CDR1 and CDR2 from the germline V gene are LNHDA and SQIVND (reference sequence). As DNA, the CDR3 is TGTGCCAGTAGTATCTCGGCAGGGCCCTACAATGAGCAGTTCTTC. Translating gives CASSISAGPYNEQFF.

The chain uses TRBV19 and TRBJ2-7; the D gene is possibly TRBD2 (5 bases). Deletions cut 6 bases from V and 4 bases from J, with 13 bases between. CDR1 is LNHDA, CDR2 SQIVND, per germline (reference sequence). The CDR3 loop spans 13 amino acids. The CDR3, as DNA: TGTGCCAGTAGCAACGACCGGGGTTACGAGCAGTACTTC. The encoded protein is CASSNDRGYEQYF.

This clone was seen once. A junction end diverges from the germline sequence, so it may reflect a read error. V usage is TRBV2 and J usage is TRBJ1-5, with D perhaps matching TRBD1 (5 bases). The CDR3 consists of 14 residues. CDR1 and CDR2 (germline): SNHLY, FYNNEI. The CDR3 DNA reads TGTGCCAGCAGTGCTGGGCAGGGAAATCATCCCCAGCATTTT. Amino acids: CASSAGQGNHPQHF. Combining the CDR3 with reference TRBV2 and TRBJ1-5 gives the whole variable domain EPEVTQTPSHQVTQMGQEVILRCVPISNHLYFYWYRQILGQKVEFLVSFYNNEISEKSEIFDDQFSVERPDGSNFTLKIRSTKLEDSAMYFCASSAGQGNHPQHFGDGTRLSIL.

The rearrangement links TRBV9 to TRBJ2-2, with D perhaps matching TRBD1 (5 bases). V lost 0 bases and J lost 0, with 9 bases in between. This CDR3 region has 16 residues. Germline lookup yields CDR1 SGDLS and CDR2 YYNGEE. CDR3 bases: TGTGCCAGCAGCGTAGGACAGCGAACGAACACCGGGGAGCTGTTTTTT. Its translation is CASSVGQRTNTGELFF.

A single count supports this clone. The CDR3 bases are TGCAGCGTTGAAGGAGCCCGGACAGGAGGCGAGCAGTACTTC. Amino acids: CSVEGARTGGEQYF. The genes are TRBV29-1 and TRBJ2-7, with 7 bases that match TRBD1. The germline CDR1 and CDR2 sequences are SQVTM and ANQGSEA. The CDR3 extends over 14 amino acids. V trimming: 1 base; J trimming: 6 bases; junction bases outside the gene matches: 9.

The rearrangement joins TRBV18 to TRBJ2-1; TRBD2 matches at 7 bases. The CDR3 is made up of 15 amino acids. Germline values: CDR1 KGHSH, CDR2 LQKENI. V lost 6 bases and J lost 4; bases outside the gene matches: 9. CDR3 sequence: CASSPLADLYNEQFF. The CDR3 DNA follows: TGTGCCAGCTCCCCCCTAGCGGACTTATACAATGAGCAGTTCTTC. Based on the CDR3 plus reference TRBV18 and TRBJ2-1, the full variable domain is NAGVMQNPRHLVRRRGQEARLRCSPMKGHSHVYWYRQLPEEGLKFMVYLQKENIIDESGMPKERFSAEFPKEGPSILRIQQVVRGDSAAYFCASSPLADLYNEQFFGPGTRLTVL.

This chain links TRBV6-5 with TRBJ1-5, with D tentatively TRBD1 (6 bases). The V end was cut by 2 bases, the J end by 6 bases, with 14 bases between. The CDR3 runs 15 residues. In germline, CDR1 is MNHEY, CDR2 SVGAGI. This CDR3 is CASSYAWGAGQPQHF. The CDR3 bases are TGTGCCAGCAGTTACGCCTGGGGGGCTGGTCAGCCCCAGCATTTT.

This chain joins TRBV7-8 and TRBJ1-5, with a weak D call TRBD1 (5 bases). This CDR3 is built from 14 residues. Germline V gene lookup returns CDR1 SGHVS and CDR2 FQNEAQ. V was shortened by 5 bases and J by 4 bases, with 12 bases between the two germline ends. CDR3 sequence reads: CASSQGTANQPQHF. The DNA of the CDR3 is TGTGCCAGCAGCCAGGGAACAGCTAATCAGCCCCAGCATTTT.

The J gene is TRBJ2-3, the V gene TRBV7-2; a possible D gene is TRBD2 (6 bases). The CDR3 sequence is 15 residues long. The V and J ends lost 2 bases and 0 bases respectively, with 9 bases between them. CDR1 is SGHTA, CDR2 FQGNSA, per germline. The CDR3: CASSLWRGSTDTQYF. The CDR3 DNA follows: TGTGCCAGCAGCTTATGGCGGGGTAGCACAGATACGCAGTATTTT.

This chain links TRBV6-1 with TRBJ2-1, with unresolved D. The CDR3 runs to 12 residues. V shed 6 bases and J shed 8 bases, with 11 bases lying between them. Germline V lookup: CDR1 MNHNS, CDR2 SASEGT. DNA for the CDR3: TGTGCCAGCAGCCGACTGATGGATGAGCAGTTCTTC. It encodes CASSRLMDEQFF.

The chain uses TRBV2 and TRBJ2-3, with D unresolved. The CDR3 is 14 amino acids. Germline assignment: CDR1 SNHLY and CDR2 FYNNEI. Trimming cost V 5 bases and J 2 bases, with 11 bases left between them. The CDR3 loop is CASSPARTTDTQYF. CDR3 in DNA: TGTGCCAGCAGTCCCGCCCGTACCACAGATACGCAGTATTTT.

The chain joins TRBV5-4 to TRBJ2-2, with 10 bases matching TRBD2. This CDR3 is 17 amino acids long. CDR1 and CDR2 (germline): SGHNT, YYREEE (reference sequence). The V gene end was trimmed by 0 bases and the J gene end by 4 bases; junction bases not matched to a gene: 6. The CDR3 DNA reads TGTGCCAGCAGCTTGGCGGGTCTAGCGGGAGTCACCGGGGAGCTGTTTTTT. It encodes CASSLAGLAGVTGELFF.